The sample holds many counts of the clone carrying this T cell receptor beta chain. Its antigen is not known. This record comes from a study of beta chain features in type 1 diabetes. Background on the study: Healthy donors resembled patients in age, gender and cell yields. General study points: Comparison showed that naive, central memory and Treg TCRB repertoires appeared more similar among patients than among healthy donors.

Of the isolated RNA, all was reverse transcribed, and so the sequenced material was expressed TCRB transcripts. Clones were sequenced by immunoSEQ multiplex PCR, and TCRdb holds only the in-frame ones, with some missing. Among approximately 160,000 clones listed, about 8.1% were seen once. The source is a man aged 18 to 29 in good health. Material: central memory CD4+ T cells from blood.

CDR3 DNA sequence: TGTGCCAGCAGCCAAGAGAGGGCGTTGAACACTGAAGCTTTCTTT. This sequence encodes CASSQERALNTEAFF. The chain joins TRBV14 to TRBJ1-1; D remains unclear. Trimming cost V 0 bases and J 0 bases, with 8 bases left between them. CDR3 length equals 15 residues. Germline V gene sequence: CDR1 SGHDN, CDR2 FVKESK.